The 9 T cell receptor beta chains below come from one sample, sequenced in a study of Tregs in tolerant kidney transplant recipients. Which antigens these TCRs recognize remains unknown. Profiling relied on immunoSEQ multiplex PCR, and the TCRdb table lists in-frame clones only, not all of them. The sample yields about 16,000 clones, over 50% seen once. Source material: Tregs from blood cultured with allogeneic cells. These receptors came from a human donor in good health.

This clone turned up a few times. The chain uses TRBV4-3 and TRBJ2-1, with 11 bases matching TRBD2. The junction had 1 base not matched to a gene; V was cut back by 0 bases and J by 3 bases. The CDR3 covers 16 residues. CDR1 LGHNA and CDR2 YSLEER come from the germline V gene. The CDR3 protein is CASSQDSGGGYNEQFF. The DNA of the CDR3 is TGCGCCAGCAGCCAAGATAGCGGGGGGGGCTACAATGAGCAGTTCTTC.

A few counts support this clone. This rearrangement joins TRBV6-4 to TRBJ1-1; no definite D call. The CDR3 runs 14 residues. Germline V lookup: CDR1 MRHNA, CDR2 SNTAGT. Trimming left V 5 bases short and J 0 bases short, with 10 bases between. Written as DNA, the CDR3 is TGTGCCAGCAGTTACCCGGGCATGAACACTGAAGCTTTCTTT. It is translated as CASSYPGMNTEAFF.

CDR3 amino acids: CASGDRVDTGELFF. CDR3 nucleotide sequence: TGTGCCAGCGGGGACAGGGTGGACACCGGGGAGCTGTTTTTT. The rearrangement uses TRBV2 and TRBJ2-2, with 9 bases lining up with TRBD1. CDR1 SNHLY and CDR2 FYNNEI come from the germline V gene. The CDR3 extends over 14 amino acids. V shed 8 bases and J 3 bases; nucleotides not matched to a gene: 4.

This clone was observed a single time. The V and J genes are TRBV18 and TRBJ1-1, with 7 bases identical to TRBD1. V dropped 8 bases and J dropped 0; count of bases not matched to a gene: 9. This CDR3 contains 15 residues. Germline CDR1 is KGHSH and CDR2 is LQKENI. The CDR3 sequence: CASRPGTDMNTEAFF. CDR3 DNA: TGTGCCAGCCGTCCCGGGACAGATATGAACACTGAAGCTTTCTTT.

The chain's CDR3 is CASSPPEGAQETQYF. Here the CDR3 DNA reads TGTGCCAGCTCACCACCGGAGGGAGCTCAAGAGACCCAGTACTTC. The V gene is TRBV18, the J gene TRBJ2-5, with D perhaps TRBD2 (6 bases). CDR3 size: 15 residues. The germline V gene has CDR1 KGHSH and CDR2 LQKENI. Trimming took 0 bases from V and 2 from J, leaving 10 bases between them.

The rearrangement uses TRBV19 and TRBJ1-2; D remains ambiguous. Germline V gives CDR1 LNHDA, CDR2 SQIVND (reference sequence). With 5 bases removed from V and 8 bases from J, the gap between germline ends came to 12 bases. CDR3 length equals 12 residues. CDR3 amino acids: CASSLRGLGYTF. The DNA of the CDR3 is TGTGCCAGTAGTCTGCGGGGATTGGGCTACACCTTC.

This clone ranks as medium-sized. This sequence joins TRBV15 and TRBJ2-7; D gene unclear. Between the trimmed V and J ends, which lost 1 base and 4 bases, there was a span of 11 bases. The CDR3 runs 14 residues. The germline CDR1 and CDR2 sequences are LNHNV and YYDKDF (reference sequence). The CDR3 nucleotides are TGTGCCACCAGCAGAGGTGCAGGAATATACGAGCAGTACTTC. Encoded protein: CATSRGAGIYEQYF.

This clone rates as medium-sized. Distinct nucleotide sequences in the sample also encode this CDR3. This sequence joins TRBV5-1 and TRBJ1-1; maybe TRBD1 (5 bases). V was cut by 5 bases and J by 6 bases, with 17 bases left in between. This CDR3 has 14 amino acids. Germline-derived CDR1 and CDR2 are SGHRS and YFSETQ. CDR3 residues: CASSVVGGRAEAFF. CDR3 coding DNA: TGCGCCAGCAGTGTGGTTGGGGGTCGGGCTGAAGCTTTCTTT.

The chain is built from TRBV10-3 and TRBJ2-1; TRBD2 matches at 8 bases. Unmatched junction bases numbered 8, after V lost 0 bases and J lost 7 bases. The germline CDR1 and CDR2 sequences are ENHRY and SYGVKD. The CDR3 is 16 residues long. The CDR3 reads CAISESAGAVRNEQFF. The CDR3, as DNA: TGTGCCATCAGTGAGTCAGCGGGAGCAGTGAGGAATGAGCAGTTCTTC.